This T cell receptor beta chain appears in the sequencing data of a study of T cell responses to AZD1222 COVID-19 vaccine. Whole-study results and caveats: Baseline seropositivity occurred in only 5 or 6 AZD1222 recipients. Along spike, vaccine-associated CD4 TCRs were found throughout, with dominance at 160-218 and 743-854.

Points on this clone: Its antigen is still unknown.

This CDR3 region has 16 residues. Trimming removed 0 bases from V and 6 bases from J; junction bases left unmatched: 6. The germline gives CDR1 SGHDT, CDR2 YYEEEE. Clones were sequenced by immunoSEQ multiplex PCR, and TCRdb holds only the in-frame ones, with some missing. The repertoire consists of 120,000 to 150,000 clones, with roughly 89% occurring once and the leading ten covering just over 5.5%. This sample comprised peripheral blood, obtained on day 0 of AZD1222 vaccination. This clonotype was obtained from an adult in good health. The gene calls are TRBV5-6 and TRBJ1-6; TRBD1 aligns across 7 bases. In DNA, the CDR3 is TGTGCCAGCAGCTTGGCGGGGGGGACAGTTAATTCACCCCTCCACTTT. Encoded protein: CASSLAGGTVNSPLHF.